A single sample gave rise to the 6 T cell receptor beta chains below, sequenced in a study of shared clonotypes between healthy human individuals. Clones were sequenced by immunoSEQ multiplex PCR, and TCRdb holds only the in-frame ones, with some missing. The repertoire holds more than 2 million clones, with roughly 94% as singletons. The naive CD8 subset, CD45RO-negative cells positively selected for CCR7, excluded terminally differentiated effector memory CD45RA+ cells. The sequenced sample consisted of naive CD8+ T cells sorted from blood. These receptors were obtained from a man aged 18 to 30 in good health.

The genes are TRBV2 and TRBJ1-5; the D is unclear. CDR3 length: 13 amino acids. Trimming removed 5 bases at V and 4 bases at J, with 9 bases between. Looked up from germline, CDR1 is SNHLY and CDR2 is FYNNEI. CDR3 nucleotides: TGTGCCAGCAGTAAGGGCCCAAATCAGCCCCAGCATTTT. Residues: CASSKGPNQPQHF.

The V and J genes are TRBV19 and TRBJ1-5; 9 nucleotides line up with TRBD1. Germline V lookup: CDR1 LNHDA, CDR2 SQIVND (reference sequence). The junction had 7 bases not matched to a gene; V was cut back by 0 bases and J by 7 bases. The CDR3 loop spans 16 amino acids. CDR3 nucleotides: TGTGCCAGTAGTATAGAATGGACAGGGGCGCAACAGCCCCAGCATTTT. Translating it yields CASSIEWTGAQQPQHF.

This clone was picked up one time. The rearrangement uses TRBV27 and TRBJ1-5, with 8 bases that match TRBD1. Germline V gives CDR1 MNHEY, CDR2 SMNVEV (reference sequence). Losses at the gene ends were 6 bases for V and 5 bases for J; bases not matched to a gene: 6. This CDR3 region has 14 residues. This CDR3 is CASSPGTGYQPQHF. DNA for the CDR3: TGTGCCAGCAGCCCCGGGACAGGATATCAGCCCCAGCATTTT.

Details on this clone: At one end the junction does not follow the germline gene, possibly because of a read error. The chain employs TRBV7-9 and TRBJ1-4, with 9 bases fitting TRBD1. The CDR3 sequence is 13 residues long. The germline V gene encodes CDR1 SEHNR and CDR2 FQNEAQ (reference sequence). CDR3 in DNA: TGTGCCAGCAGCGTTATCCCTGGGACAGGGACATATTTT. It translates to CASSVIPGTGTYF.

The J gene is TRBJ2-6, the V gene TRBV27; the D is unclear. V was shortened by 1 base and J by 0 bases, with 7 bases between the two germline ends. Germline V CDR1 and CDR2: MNHEY, SMNVEV (reference sequence). This CDR3 comprises 16 residues. CDR3 nucleotides: TGTGCCAGCAGTTTATTATCTAGCTCTGGGGCCAACGTCCTGACTTTC. It is translated as CASSLLSSSGANVLTF.

The V gene is TRBV11-1, the J gene TRBJ1-1, with 7 bases fitting TRBD1. J was trimmed by 1 base and V by 2 bases; bases with no gene match: 1. The germline V gene has CDR1 SGHAT and CDR2 FQDESV (reference sequence). The CDR3 has 14 residues. CDR3 bases: TGTGCCAGCAGCTTAAACAGGGGGAACACTGAAGCTTTCTTT. It encodes CASSLNRGNTEAFF.